The 9 T cell receptor beta chains listed next were all sequenced from one sample in a study of shared clonotypes between healthy human individuals. The data were produced by immunoSEQ multiplex PCR, yet TCRdb's version contains in-frame clones alone and is incomplete. The sample carries about 600,000 clones, about 80% recorded once. The sequenced sample was PBMCs. The source of these receptors is a woman aged 40-49 years in good health. Some clones in this sample may be carry-over from other donors' samples.

The genes are TRBV5-1 and TRBJ2-1; D may be TRBD2 (6 bases). The CDR3 has 13 amino acids. CDR1 is SGHRS, CDR2 YFSETQ, per germline. The V end lost 7 bases, the J end lost 9 bases, and 17 bases lay between the germline ends. This CDR3 reads CASSRGEEVEQFF. CDR3 sequence (DNA): TGCGCCAGCTCTCGCGGGGAGGAAGTTGAGCAGTTCTTC.

CDR3 DNA: TGTGCCTCCAAAAGCGGGAGTGTTGCCGGGGAGCTGTTTTTT. Translation: CASKSGSVAGELFF. The V call is TRBV7-2, the J call TRBJ2-2; TRBD2 agrees at 8 bases. The length of the CDR3 is 14 residues. Trimming at V came to 11 bases and at J to 6 bases, leaving 11 bases not matched to a gene. Germline V gene sequence: CDR1 SGHTA, CDR2 FQGNSA.

The table lists this clone with many counts. J is TRBJ1-1 and V is TRBV5-1; 9 nucleotides line up with TRBD1. V dropped 5 bases and J dropped 7; count of bases not matched to a gene: 9. From germline, CDR1 is SGHRS and CDR2 YFSETQ. This CDR3 region has 14 residues. CDR3 coding DNA: TGCGCCAGCAGGTCACTTACAGGGGGCATTGAAGCTTTCTTT. Its translation: CASRSLTGGIEAFF.

The chain has TRBV7-9 and TRBJ2-7, with D perhaps TRBD1 (6 bases). The V and J ends lost 2 bases and 2 bases respectively, with 19 bases between them. The CDR3 has 17 amino acids. Germline values: CDR1 SEHNR, CDR2 FQNEAQ (reference sequence). CDR3 amino acids: CASSLPLTGRRTYEQYF. CDR3 DNA sequence: TGTGCCAGCAGCTTACCCTTGACAGGACGTAGAACCTACGAGCAGTACTTC.

This chain connects TRBV2 to TRBJ1-3; the D gene is possibly TRBD1 (5 bases). Trimming removed 8 bases at V and 8 bases at J, with 22 bases between. The CDR3 is made up of 15 amino acids. Germline values: CDR1 SNHLY, CDR2 FYNNEI. Written as DNA, the CDR3 is TGTGCCAGCGCCCAAGGGTGGGACCAGGTGGACACCATATATTTT. Amino acid sequence: CASAQGWDQVDTIYF.

This clone was detected ten times or more. Other DNA sequences within the sample encode an identical CDR3. The V and J genes are TRBV30 and TRBJ2-2, with a weak D call TRBD2 (5 bases). The CDR3 length is 13 residues. Germline lookup yields CDR1 GTSNPN and CDR2 SVGIG (reference sequence). Between the trimmed V and J ends, which lost 0 bases and 6 bases, there was a span of 8 bases. The CDR3 region is CAWSVKGAGELFF. CDR3 DNA: TGTGCCTGGAGTGTAAAGGGAGCCGGGGAGCTGTTTTTT.

A word on this clone: A read error may be the cause here, since a much bigger clone is one base away. This CDR3 is CASSFSGGNTEAFF. CDR3 DNA: TGCGCCAGCAGCTTCTCGGGGGGGAACACTGAAGCTTTCTTT. The chain has TRBV5-1 and TRBJ1-1; TRBD1 might be the D (5 bases). V shed 2 bases and J shed 1 base, with 9 bases lying between them. There are 14 residues in the CDR3. CDR1 is SGHRS, CDR2 YFSETQ, per germline.

A few counts support this clone. The gene calls are TRBV19 and TRBJ1-1; no firm D call. Germline loops: CDR1 LNHDA, CDR2 SQIVND (reference sequence). The length of the CDR3 is 15 residues. Trimming pared 4 bases from V and 2 bases from J, leaving 14 bases between. The CDR3 DNA reads as TGTGCCAGTAGTACGGTGGGCGGGAGTAACACTGAAGCTTTCTTT. Translation: CASSTVGGSNTEAFF.

This clone showed up just once. This chain uses TRBV5-5 with TRBJ2-3; weak D call: TRBD2 (6 bases). Germline lookup yields CDR1 SGHKS and CDR2 YYEKEE (reference sequence). This CDR3 has 16 residues. Trimming removed 0 bases at V and 3 bases at J, with 14 bases between. For the CDR3, the DNA is TGTGCCAGCAGCTTGGTGGGCCAGGGAGGAACAGATACGCAGTATTTT. Translation: CASSLVGQGGTDTQYF.